The present T cell receptor (beta chain) was sequenced within a study of cytomegalovirus exposure and HLA in healthy donors. On the study more broadly: The same platform was used for the 120 validation repertoires and the roughly 720 first-cohort repertoires, a later analysis reported.

Assay: immunoSEQ multiplex PCR; the TCRdb copy retains only in-frame clones and omits some. The profile shows roughly 60,000 clones, roughly 94% of them singletons. Germline assignment: CDR1 PRHDT and CDR2 FYEKMQ (reference sequence). The V segment lost 4 bases and the J segment 3 bases; nucleotides outside the gene matches: 13. This CDR3 has 20 amino acids. The donors were part of the validation cohort, which consisted of about 120 subjects and was separate from the first cohort of 666 subjects. The receptor's source is a woman younger than 30 in good health and CMV-seropositive. Sequencing was carried out using PBMCs. The chain uses TRBV13 and TRBJ2-1; 15 bases agree with TRBD2. The CDR3 nucleotides read TGTGCCAGCAGCTCAACCTTCGGGACTAGCGGGGGGCCAAACTACAATGAGCAGTTCTTC. It codes for CASSSTFGTSGGPNYNEQFF. Full variable domain (rest looked up from reference TRBV13 and TRBJ2-1): AAGVIQSPRHLIKEKRETATLKCYPIPRHDTVYWYQQGPGQDPQFLISFYEKMQSDKGSIPDRFSAQQFSDYHSELNMSSLELGDSALYFCASSSTFGTSGGPNYNEQFFGPGTRLTVL.